The rows below give T cell receptor beta chains drawn from one sample of a study of human thymus T cells. Here immunoSEQ multiplex PCR was the method, and the copy in TCRdb shows in-frame clones only, minus some. Among some 57,000 clones, 85% to 95% were seen once, and the ten largest hold around 5.9%. Sequencing used blood. The receptors stem from a boy under two years old with a congenital heart defect but otherwise immunologically healthy. The CDR3 runs from the conserved cysteine through the conserved F or W. Fields, in order: J gene, D gene, clone size, V gene, CDR3 protein, CDR3 DNA. D genes are given only for firm matches. Not all rows give a size; the values are once, few, many and, for expanded clones, a class.

TRBJ2-7	NA	NA	TRBV19	CASSIGAGTYEQYF	TGTGCCAGTAGTATAGGTGCAGGGACCTACGAGCAGTACTTC
TRBJ2-3	TRBD2	NA	TRBV6-5	CASRFERETDTQYF	TGTGCCAGCAGATTTGAGCGGGAGACAGATACGCAGTATTTT
TRBJ2-3	TRBD1	once	TRBV4-1	CASSQAPGGDWDTQYF	TGCGCCAGCAGCCAAGCTCCAGGGGGCGATTGGGATACGCAGTATTTT
TRBJ1-1	NA	NA	TRBV9	CASSAQRGDTEAFF	TGTGCCAGCAGCGCCCAGAGGGGAGACACTGAAGCTTTCTTT
TRBJ1-6	NA	NA	TRBV5-1	CASSWGQSLDSPLHF	TGCGCCAGCAGCTGGGGTCAGTCCCTTGATTCACCCCTCCACTTT
TRBJ1-2	NA	NA	TRBV25-1	CASSEYHRDTYYGYTF	TGTGCCAGCAGTGAATATCACCGGGACACCTACTATGGCTACACCTTC
TRBJ2-7	NA	once	TRBV7-9	CASSRGPEIYEQYF	TGTGCCAGCAGCCGTGGGCCTGAGATATACGAGCAGTACTTC
TRBJ1-3	TRBD1	NA	TRBV27	CASSSLTGVGNTIYF	TGTGCCAGCAGTTCCCTAACAGGGGTGGGAAACACCATATATTTT
TRBJ1-2	NA	NA	TRBV6-5	CASSYSRAGNAYGYTF	TGTGCCAGCAGTTACTCGAGGGCGGGAAATGCCTATGGCTACACCTTC
TRBJ2-7	NA	NA	TRBV28	CASSFYGGSYEQYF	TGTGCCAGCAGTTTCTATGGGGGGAGTTACGAGCAGTACTTC
TRBJ1-4	NA	NA	TRBV6-6	CASSFRPRVTNEKLFF	TGTGCCAGCAGTTTTCGCCCCAGGGTAACTAATGAAAAACTGTTTTTT
TRBJ2-1	TRBD2	NA	TRBV5-4	CASSLTSGSYNEQFF	TGTGCCAGCAGCTTGACTAGCGGGAGCTACAATGAGCAGTTCTTC
TRBJ2-1	TRBD2	NA	TRBV18	CASSQWTSGSSYNEQFF	TGTGCCAGCTCACAGTGGACTAGCGGGAGCTCCTACAATGAGCAGTTCTTC
TRBJ2-2	NA	NA	TRBV9	CASSVGPGHRNTGELFF	TGTGCCAGCAGCGTAGGACCGGGACACCGAAACACCGGGGAGCTGTTTTTT
TRBJ1-2	NA	NA	TRBV28	CASSAFLMGYTF	TGTGCCAGCAGCGCGTTCCTCATGGGCTACACCTTC
TRBJ2-3	NA	NA	TRBV14	CASSQGIGRESTDTQYF	TGTGCCAGCAGCCAGGGGATAGGTCGGGAAAGCACAGATACGCAGTATTTT
TRBJ1-5	NA	few	TRBV28	CASSYRGNQPQHF	TGTGCCAGCAGTTACAGGGGCAATCAGCCCCAGCATTTT
TRBJ2-3	NA	NA	TRBV9	CASSKYNTDTQYF	TGTGCCAGCAGCAAATATAACACAGATACGCAGTATTTT
TRBJ2-5	NA	once	TRBV14	CASSQGQGRGETQYF	TGTGCCAGCAGCCAAGGGCAAGGGAGAGGGGAGACCCAGTACTTC
TRBJ1-6	NA	NA	TRBV6-5	CASTRDRPYNSPLHF	TGTGCCAGCACCCGTGACAGGCCCTATAATTCACCCCTCCACTTT
TRBJ1-6	NA	NA	TRBV7-2	CASSLGWGSNSPLHF	TGTGCCAGCAGCTTAGGGTGGGGGTCTAATTCACCCCTCCACTTT
TRBJ2-1	TRBD2	NA	TRBV11-3	CASSTRTAGANEQFF	TGTGCCAGCAGCACCCGGACAGCGGGGGCCAATGAGCAGTTCTTC